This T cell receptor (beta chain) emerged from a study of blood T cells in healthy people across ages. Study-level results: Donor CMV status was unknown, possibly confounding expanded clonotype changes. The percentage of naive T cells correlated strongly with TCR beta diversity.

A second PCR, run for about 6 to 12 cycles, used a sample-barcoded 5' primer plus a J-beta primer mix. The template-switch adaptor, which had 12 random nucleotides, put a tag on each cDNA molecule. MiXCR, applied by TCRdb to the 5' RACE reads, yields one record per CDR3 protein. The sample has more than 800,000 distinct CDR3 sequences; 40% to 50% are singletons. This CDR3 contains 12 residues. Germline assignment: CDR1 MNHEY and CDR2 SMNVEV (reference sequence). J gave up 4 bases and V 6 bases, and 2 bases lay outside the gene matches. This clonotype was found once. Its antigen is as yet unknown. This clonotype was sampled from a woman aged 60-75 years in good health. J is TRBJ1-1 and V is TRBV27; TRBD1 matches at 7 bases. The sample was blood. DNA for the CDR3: TGTGCCAGCAGGACAGGGCTCACTGAAGCTTTCTTT. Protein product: CASRTGLTEAFF.